The 16 T cell receptor beta chains below were found in one sample sequenced in a study of T-cell reconstitution after alpha-beta-depleted transplantation in children. The authors prepared the TCRbeta library with unique molecular identifiers. TCRdb used MiXCR to reprocess the PCR reads, holding one entry per CDR3 protein. The profile shows about 210,000 distinct CDR3 sequences, approximately 17% of them singletons. Here the sequenced sample was PBMCs, mostly from graft donor cells, taken 360 days after TCRalphabeta/CD19-depleted stem cell transplant. These receptors all stem from a male patient aged 2 to 10 who had a stem cell transplant for acute lymphoblastic leukemia, so the T cells may come from the graft donor.

V and J are TRBV14 and TRBJ2-2, with D possibly TRBD1 on 5 matching bases. The CDR3 runs 15 residues. Germline lookup yields CDR1 SGHDN and CDR2 FVKESK. V gave up 0 bases and J gave up 6 bases, with 11 bases separating them. In nucleotides, the CDR3 is TGTGCCAGCAGCCAAGATACGGCAGGGCCCGGGGAGCTGTTTTTT. Protein product: CASSQDTAGPGELFF.

In regard to this clonotype: At one of its ends the junction is not consistent with the germline gene, which may arise from a read error. This rearrangement joins TRBV11-2 to TRBJ2-7; the D is unclear. Germline V lookup: CDR1 SGHAT, CDR2 FQNNGV. The CDR3 is made up of 11 amino acids. CDR3 sequence: CASRLGYEQYF. The DNA of the CDR3 is TGTGCCAGCAGGTTAGGCTACGAGCAGTACTTC.

V usage is TRBV10-3 and J usage is TRBJ2-7; possible D gene TRBD1, 7 bases. Trimming took off 10 bases at V and 0 bases at J, with 28 bases between the two ends. The CDR3 loop spans 18 amino acids. Germline V gene sequence: CDR1 ENHRY, CDR2 SYGVKD. In DNA, the CDR3 is TGTGCCACCAACCCAGGGGGATCTGGCGGGGACCCCTCCTACGAGCAGTACTTC. Translation: CATNPGGSGGDPSYEQYF.

The chain joins TRBV27 to TRBJ2-1, with 9 positions matching TRBD2. CDR1 is MNHEY and CDR2 is SMNVEV in the germline V gene (reference sequence). After removal of 4 bases from V and 3 bases from J, the junction contained 10 bases not matched to a gene. The CDR3 consists of 17 residues. The CDR3 nucleotides read TGTGCCAGCAGTTATTGGCTTGGCGGGGGGGACTACAATGAGCAGTTCTTC. Translated, it gives CASSYWLGGGDYNEQFF.

The V gene is TRBV12-3 or TRBV12-4, the J gene TRBJ2-3, with 9 bases identical to TRBD2. This CDR3 comprises 15 residues. The ends lost 5 bases at V and 2 bases at J; junction bases unmatched: 5. The CDR3 sequence is CASSPGTSNTDTQYF. For the CDR3, the DNA is TGTGCCAGCAGTCCCGGGACTAGCAACACAGATACGCAGTATTTT.

This clonotype has only a few counts. The chain employs TRBV12-2 and TRBJ1-6. TRBV12-2 is listed as a pseudogene. The CDR3 runs to 19 residues. This CDR3 is CASRLALKKEGPGNSPLHF. CDR3 coding DNA: TGTGCAAGTCGCTTAGCGCTGAAAAAAGAGGGCCCGGGGAATTCACCCCTCCACTTT.

This clonotype was observed many times. V usage is TRBV6-5 and J usage is TRBJ2-7; D is ambiguous. CDR3 length equals 12 residues. Germline lookup yields CDR1 MNHEY and CDR2 SVGAGI. V lost 6 bases and J lost 2, with 8 bases in between. The CDR3 is CASSWNTYEQYF. The DNA of the CDR3 is TGTGCCAGCAGCTGGAATACCTACGAGCAGTACTTC.

This clonotype was detected many times. The chain recombines TRBV2 with TRBJ2-5; either TRBD1 or TRBD2 may supply D (6 bases each). The V gene lost 9 bases and the J gene lost 4 bases, with 15 bases spanning the gap. Germline CDR1 reads SNHLY; CDR2 reads FYNNEI. There are 13 residues in the CDR3. This CDR3 reads CARGGGGGETQYF. The CDR3 DNA reads TGTGCCAGGGGGGGCGGCGGAGGAGAGACCCAGTACTTC.

This sequence joins TRBV5-8 and TRBJ1-2; D is unresolved. Germline CDR1 reads SGHTS; CDR2 reads YDEGEE. Trimming pared 1 base from V and 0 bases from J, leaving 10 bases between. The CDR3 sequence is 15 residues long. CDR3 protein: CASSLKLTSNYGYTF. The CDR3, as DNA: TGTGCCAGCAGCTTGAAGCTTACCTCTAACTATGGCTACACCTTC.

This clonotype has more than one count but fewer than ten. The genes are TRBV29-1 and TRBJ1-5; 8 nucleotides match TRBD1. Germline V gene sequence: CDR1 SQVTM, CDR2 ANQGSEA. The V gene end was trimmed by 6 bases and the J gene end by 5 bases; junction bases not matched to a gene: 12. The CDR3 loop spans 15 amino acids. Written as DNA, the CDR3 is TGCAGCGTGGGGGGGTCAGGGGGCAGGGATCAGCCCCAGCATTTT. Translation gives CSVGGSGGRDQPQHF.

This clonotype was detected a few times. The V and J genes are TRBV29-1 and TRBJ2-7; a possible D gene is TRBD1 (6 bases). The CDR3 length is 14 residues. Between the trimmed V and J ends, which lost 1 base and 2 bases, there was a span of 12 bases. The germline CDR1 and CDR2 sequences are SQVTM and ANQGSEA. The CDR3 spells CSVEGTKGAYEQYF. Written as DNA, the CDR3 is TGCAGCGTTGAAGGTACAAAGGGGGCCTACGAGCAGTACTTC.

The sample holds a few counts of this clonotype. CDR3 loop: CSADPTGRVTEAFF. In DNA form, the CDR3 reads TGCAGTGCTGACCCGACAGGGAGGGTGACTGAAGCTTTCTTT. The chain is built from TRBV20-1 and TRBJ1-1; 7 nucleotides match TRBD1. J lost 5 bases, V lost 5 bases, and 11 bases had no gene match. The germline CDR1 and CDR2 sequences are DFQATT and SNEGSKA (reference sequence). This CDR3 contains 14 residues.

Regarding this clonotype: This may be a read error, as it is one base from a much larger clone. The chain uses TRBV2 and TRBJ2-2; D may be TRBD1 or TRBD2 (5 bases each). Trimming pared 7 bases from V and 4 bases from J, leaving 13 bases between. Germline V lookup: CDR1 SNHLY, CDR2 FYNNEI. The CDR3 length is 14 residues. The CDR3 DNA reads as TGTGCCAGCAAGTACGGGGCGAGCACCGGGGAGCTGTTTTTT. Its protein is CASKYGASTGELFF.

This clonotype has a count of ten or more. The chain joins TRBV29-1 to TRBJ2-1; 10 bases map to TRBD1. The germline CDR1 and CDR2 sequences are SQVTM and ANQGSEA. The CDR3 contains 14 residues. V trimming: 5 bases; J trimming: 5 bases; junction bases outside the gene matches: 6. This CDR3 reads CSVRDRGWDNEQFF. In nucleotides, the CDR3 is TGCAGCGTTAGGGACAGGGGCTGGGACAATGAGCAGTTCTTC.

This clonotype was counted only a few times. The chain employs TRBV20-1 and TRBJ1-1; D gene ambiguous. Trimming stripped 8 bases from V and 4 bases from J, with 20 bases between. CDR1 DFQATT and CDR2 SNEGSKA come from the germline V gene (reference sequence). The CDR3 is made up of 14 amino acids. CDR3 DNA: TGCAGTACCACCCCCGTAATGTCCCCCACTGAAGCTTTCTTT. This encodes CSTTPVMSPTEAFF.

The chain is built from TRBV27 and TRBJ1-2, with 9 bases lining up with TRBD1. Germline-derived CDR1 and CDR2 are MNHEY and SMNVEV (reference sequence). V shed 5 bases and J 8 bases; nucleotides not matched to a gene: 6. The CDR3 covers 13 residues. CDR3 loop: CASSIGTGKGYTF. CDR3 DNA: TGTGCCAGCAGTATCGGGACAGGGAAGGGCTACACCTTC.